This TCR beta chain emerged from a study of shared clonotypes between healthy human individuals. Points from the study as a whole: Few donors restricted represented genetic and exposure-history diversity. Generally, estimated richness proved larger in naive subsets than it did in memory subsets. A handful of donors held about 5% of naive CD4 clonotypes in common.

About this clone: Its antigen is undetermined.

From germline, CDR1 is MGHRA and CDR2 YSYEKL. V lost 1 base to trimming and J lost 0 bases, with 11 bases between them. There are 16 residues in the CDR3. Memory CD4+ cells were the fraction left after CD45RA+ naive selection. This table comes from immunoSEQ multiplex PCR, and its TCRdb copy is limited to in-frame clones, with some not included. The sample carries 2 million to 3 million clones, 85% to 95% recorded once. The TCR comes from a man aged 18 to 35 in good health. The sample taken for sequencing was naive CD4+ T cells sorted from blood. Subset: CD45RA+ positively selected. This chain links TRBV4-1 with TRBJ2-3, with D possibly being TRBD2 (5 bases). The CDR3 DNA sequence: TGCGCCAGCAGCCAAGTTGGAGGATCAAGCACAGATACGCAGTATTTT. Residues: CASSQVGGSSTDTQYF.